A selection of T cell receptor beta chains follows, all from one sample in a study of a mutant IDH1 vaccine in newly diagnosed glioma. Libraries were prepared by immunoSEQ multiplex PCR; TCRdb keeps only in-frame clonotypes and omits some of them. The sample gives approximately 44,000 clones, approximately 88% of which show up once; around 2.5% is in the top ten. Their target antigens are unknown. Sequencing was performed on PBMCs, taken from a glioma patient whose treatment included an IDH1 peptide vaccine. Receptor source: a woman under 30 with glioma. Some clones in this sample may be carry-over from other donors' samples. Both conserved end residues are part of each CDR3. A D gene is named only where the DNA matches it firmly. Clone size is stated in some rows and not others, as once, few, many or a class when expanded.

13,-,-,TRBV19,TRBJ2-7,CASSIRDISEQYF,TGTGCCAGTAGTATCCGGGACATCTCCGAGCAGTACTTC
14,-,-,TRBV6-6,TRBJ2-7,CASSYGLSSYEQYF,TGTGCCAGCAGTTACGGTCTGAGCTCCTACGAGCAGTACTTC
15,-,-,TRBV27,TRBJ2-7,CASRLTGGVFHEQYF,TGTGCCAGCAGACTTACCGGCGGGGTATTCCACGAGCAGTACTTC
17,-,-,TRBV7-9,TRBJ2-1,CASRTPLRTGTYNEQFF,TGTGCCAGCAGGACCCCCCTTCGGACTGGAACCTACAATGAGCAGTTCTTC
12,few,TRBD1,TRBV7-2,TRBJ2-7,CASSSTGDEQYF,TGTGCCAGCAGCTCCACAGGGGACGAGCAGTACTTC
14,-,-,TRBV5-1,TRBJ2-2,CASSQVLNTGELFF,TGCGCCAGCAGCCAAGTCCTGAACACCGGGGAGCTGTTTTTT
16,-,-,TRBV7-6,TRBJ1-4,CASSSVAPATNEKLFF,TGTGCCAGCAGCTCCGTTGCACCTGCAACTAATGAAAAACTGTTTTTT
16,-,TRBD2,TRBV7-7,TRBJ2-1,CASSLAAGVTYNEQFF,TGTGCTAGCAGCTTAGCGGCGGGAGTAACCTACAATGAGCAGTTCTTC
16,-,-,TRBV11-1,TRBJ1-1,CASSPGLWQWNTEAFF,TGTGCCAGCAGCCCCGGGCTGTGGCAGTGGAACACTGAAGCTTTCTTT
11,-,-,TRBV2,TRBJ1-2,CASRVLYGYTF,TGTGCCAGCAGGGTTCTCTATGGCTACACCTTC
16,-,-,TRBV14,TRBJ2-7,CASSSHHPGMIYEQYF,TGTGCCAGCAGCTCCCACCATCCCGGGATGATCTACGAGCAGTACTTC
13,-,TRBD2,TRBV29-1,TRBJ2-3,CSVTSGRTDTQYF,TGCAGCGTGACTAGCGGGAGAACAGATACGCAGTATTTT
14,-,-,TRBV7-3,TRBJ2-7,CASSPGTQSYEQYF,TGTGCCAGCAGCCCGGGGACCCAGTCCTACGAGCAGTACTTC
14,-,TRBD2,TRBV14,TRBJ2-3,CASSPAGVTDTQYF,TGTGCCAGCAGCCCAGCGGGAGTCACAGATACGCAGTATTTT
14,-,-,TRBV15,TRBJ2-7,CATSMQGISYEQYF,TGTGCCACCAGCATGCAGGGCATCTCCTACGAGCAGTACTTC
14,once,-,TRBV29-1,TRBJ1-2,CSVEEGWGKDGYTF,TGCAGCGTTGAGGAGGGGTGGGGGAAGGATGGCTACACCTTC
14,-,-,TRBV9,TRBJ2-5,CASSGRGGQETQYF,TGTGCCAGCAGCGGTCGCGGCGGACAAGAGACCCAGTACTTC
14,-,TRBD1,TRBV7-9,TRBJ1-4,CASSSDRGNEKLFF,TGTGCCAGCAGCTCGGACAGGGGGAATGAAAAACTGTTTTTT
16,few,TRBD2,TRBV5-6,TRBJ2-3,CASSLLAGASTDTQYF,TGTGCCAGCAGCCTCCTAGCGGGGGCTAGCACAGATACGCAGTATTTT
13,-,TRBD1,TRBV5-4,TRBJ1-2,CASSLLGQGGYTF,TGTGCCAGCAGCTTGTTGGGACAGGGGGGCTACACCTTC
14,once,-,TRBV30,TRBJ2-5,CAWGAGGGQETQYF,TGTGCCTGGGGGGCCGGCGGCGGACAAGAGACCCAGTACTTC
15,-,-,TRBV5-4,TRBJ2-2,CASSWGTSNTGELFF,TGTGCCAGCAGCTGGGGGACAAGCAACACCGGGGAGCTGTTTTTT
13,-,-,TRBV7-9,TRBJ2-1,CASSMGLLGEQFF,TGTGCCAGCAGCATGGGACTTCTAGGTGAGCAGTTCTTC
15,-,-,TRBV9,TRBJ1-1,CASSVGSQWNTEAFF,TGTGCCAGCAGCGTTGGGTCACAGTGGAACACTGAAGCTTTCTTT
14,few,-,TRBV9,TRBJ1-1,CASSVAGGYTEAFF,TGTGCCAGCAGCGTAGCGGGGGGTTACACTGAAGCTTTCTTT
13,-,-,TRBV11-3,TRBJ1-1,CASSLRENTEAFF,TGTGCCAGCAGCTTAAGGGAGAACACTGAAGCTTTCTTT
16,-,TRBD1,TRBV27,TRBJ2-3,CASSDRGERATDTQYF,TGTGCCAGCAGTGACAGGGGGGAAAGGGCCACAGATACGCAGTATTTT
15,-,TRBD1,TRBV9,TRBJ1-6,CASSEGTEHNSPLHF,TGTGCCAGCAGCGAGGGGACAGAGCATAATTCACCCCTCCACTTT
15,-,TRBD1,TRBV6-5,TRBJ2-7,CASTDWGTGWNEQYF,TGTGCCAGCACCGATTGGGGGACAGGGTGGAATGAGCAGTACTTC
19,-,TRBD2,TRBV10-2,TRBJ2-2,CASRGLAGDLLGDTGELFF,TGCGCCAGCAGGGGACTAGCGGGAGACCTTTTGGGGGACACCGGGGAGCTGTTTTTT
16,-,-,TRBV6-1,TRBJ2-2,CASSEKQITLTGELFF,TGTGCCAGCAGTGAAAAACAGATTACTCTCACCGGGGAGCTGTTTTTT
14,-,-,TRBV5-6,TRBJ2-7,CASSWGSGAHEQYF,TGTGCCAGCAGCTGGGGGAGTGGGGCGCACGAGCAGTACTTC
16,-,-,TRBV27,TRBJ1-4,CASSLSPAPTNEKLFF,TGTGCCAGCAGTTTATCTCCGGCCCCAACTAATGAAAAACTGTTTTTT
16,-,-,TRBV11-2,TRBJ2-2,CASSLNGRQNTGELFF,TGTGCCAGCAGCTTAAACGGCCGCCAGAACACCGGGGAGCTGTTTTTT
13,-,TRBD1,TRBV6-5,TRBJ1-5,CASKQGSEQPQHF,TGTGCCAGCAAACAGGGGTCAGAACAGCCCCAGCATTTT
15,-,TRBD2,TRBV11-3,TRBJ2-7,CASSSGGEVTSEQYF,TGTGCCAGCTCCTCCGGGGGGGAGGTAACAAGCGAGCAGTACTTC
14,-,-,TRBV7-8,TRBJ1-2,CASSYGARDYGYTF,TGTGCCAGCAGCTACGGGGCCAGGGACTATGGCTACACCTTC
13,-,-,TRBV19,TRBJ2-2,CASSRRDPGELFF,TGTGCCAGTAGCCGCCGGGACCCCGGGGAGCTGTTTTTT
13,-,-,TRBV27,TRBJ2-7,CASSLERFHEQYF,TGTGCCAGCAGTTTAGAGAGGTTCCACGAGCAGTACTTC
15,-,TRBD2,TRBV4-1,TRBJ2-1,CASSQLGLVPNEQFF,TGCGCCAGCAGCCAGTTGGGACTAGTTCCCAATGAGCAGTTCTTC
14,-,-,TRBV4-3,TRBJ2-7,CASSEAPGGHEQYF,TGCGCCAGCAGCGAAGCCCCTGGGGGACACGAGCAGTACTTC
13,-,-,TRBV19,TRBJ1-1,CASSIGGPPEAFF,TGTGCCAGTAGTATAGGGGGGCCGCCGGAAGCTTTCTTT
11,few,-,TRBV7-9,TRBJ2-7,CASSRDGEQYF,TGTGCCAGCAGCCGGGATGGGGAGCAGTACTTC
13,-,-,TRBV30,TRBJ2-5,CAWSVGGLETQYF,TGTGCCTGGAGTGTCGGGGGTTTAGAGACCCAGTACTTC
13,-,-,TRBV27,TRBJ1-1,CASSPLGNTEAFF,TGTGCCAGCAGTCCACTGGGGAACACTGAAGCTTTCTTT
14,-,TRBD1,TRBV29-1,TRBJ1-1,CSVEVQQGAGRAFF,TGCAGCGTTGAAGTCCAACAGGGGGCCGGGAGAGCTTTCTTT
15,-,-,TRBV6-5,TRBJ1-3,CASSYSPETGNTIYF,TGTGCCAGCAGTTACTCCCCCGAGACTGGAAACACCATATATTTT
10,-,-,TRBV19,TRBJ2-1,CAGKGDEQFF,TGTGCCGGGAAGGGCGATGAGCAGTTCTTC
16,few,TRBD2,TRBV9,TRBJ2-3,CASSVGVAGVTDTQYF,TGTGCCAGCAGCGTAGGGGTAGCGGGGGTCACAGATACGCAGTATTTT
16,once,-,TRBV10-3,TRBJ1-1,CAISVATGTESAEAFF,TGTGCCATCAGTGTGGCCACAGGGACGGAAAGCGCTGAAGCTTTCTTT
16,-,TRBD1,TRBV5-1,TRBJ2-2,CASSLTGDVNIGELFF,TGCGCCAGCAGCTTGACAGGGGATGTTAACATCGGGGAGCTGTTTTTT
16,-,TRBD1,TRBV10-3,TRBJ1-2,CAITPASGQGGYGYTF,TGTGCCATCACCCCGGCTTCGGGGCAGGGGGGCTATGGCTACACCTTC
14,once,TRBD1,TRBV19,TRBJ1-2,CASSIGGTVHGYTF,TGTGCCAGTAGTATCGGCGGGACAGTTCATGGCTACACCTTC
13,-,-,TRBV13,TRBJ2-1,CASSFHHSDEQFF,TGTGCCAGCAGCTTCCACCATTCGGATGAGCAGTTCTTC
14,-,TRBD1,TRBV29-1,TRBJ1-1,CSVVTGGPNTEAFF,TGCAGCGTTGTTACAGGGGGACCGAACACTGAAGCTTTCTTT
12,-,TRBD2,TRBV6-5,TRBJ2-7,CASRTSPYEQYF,TGTGCCAGCCGGACTAGTCCCTACGAGCAGTACTTC
14,-,-,TRBV6-5,TRBJ2-3,CASSYRQVTDTQYF,TGTGCCAGCAGTTACCGACAGGTCACAGATACGCAGTATTTT
15,-,-,TRBV7-6,TRBJ2-2,CASSLVASGTGELFF,TGTGCCAGCAGCTTAGTAGCGAGTGGCACCGGGGAGCTGTTTTTT
13,-,-,TRBV2,TRBJ1-1,CASIQRETGGAFF,TGTGCCAGCATCCAAAGGGAAACAGGAGGAGCTTTCTTT